This T cell receptor (beta chain) is from a study of cytomegalovirus exposure and HLA in healthy donors. Remarks on this clone: Its matching antigen is unknown.

Use of 60 Vbeta and 13 Jbeta primers characterized the PCR. Profiled with immunoSEQ multiplex PCR; TCRdb holds only in-frame clones, not every one. The sample comprises around 120,000 clones, around 82% of which are singletons, and roughly 10% rests with the top ten. Study-level findings and limits: Three CMV-associated chains were confirmed in vitro to be specific for CMV antigens.

Germline trimming cut 1 base from V and 5 bases from J; bases unmatched to any gene: 7. Germline V gene data show CDR1 as MGHDK and CDR2 as SYGVNS. CDR3 length equals 15 residues. V and J are TRBV25-1 and TRBJ2-7, with 8 bases aligning to TRBD1. The origin of this receptor is a male donor in good health and CMV-seropositive. Sequencing was carried out using PBMCs. The chain's CDR3 is CASSEWGTGLDEQYF. The CDR3 bases are TGTGCCAGCAGTGAATGGGGGACAGGTCTTGACGAGCAGTACTTC.